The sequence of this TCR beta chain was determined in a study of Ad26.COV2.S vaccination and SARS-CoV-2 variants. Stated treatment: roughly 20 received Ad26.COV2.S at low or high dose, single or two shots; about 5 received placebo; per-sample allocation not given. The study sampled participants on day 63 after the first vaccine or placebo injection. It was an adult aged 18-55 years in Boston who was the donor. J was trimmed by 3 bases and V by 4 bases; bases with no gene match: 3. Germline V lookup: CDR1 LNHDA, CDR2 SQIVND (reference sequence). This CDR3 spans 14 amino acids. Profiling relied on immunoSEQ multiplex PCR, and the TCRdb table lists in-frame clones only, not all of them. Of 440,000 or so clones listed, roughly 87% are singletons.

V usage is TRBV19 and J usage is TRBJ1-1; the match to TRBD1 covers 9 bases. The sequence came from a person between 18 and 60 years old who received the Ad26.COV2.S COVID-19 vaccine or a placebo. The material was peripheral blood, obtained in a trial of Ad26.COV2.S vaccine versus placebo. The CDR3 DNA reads TGTGCCAGTAGTAACAGGGGGCGGTACACTGAAGCTTTCTTT. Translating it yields CASSNRGRYTEAFF. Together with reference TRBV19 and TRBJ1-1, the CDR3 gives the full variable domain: DGGITQSPKYLFRKEGQNVTLSCEQNLNHDAMYWYRQDPGQGLRLIYYSQIVNDFQKGDIAEGYSVSREKKESFPLTVTSAQKNPTAFYLCASSNRGRYTEAFFGQGTRLTVV.